This T cell receptor (beta chain) was documented in a study of CD8 T cells in Susac syndrome. In this sample, this clonotype turned up a few times. Germline-derived CDR1 and CDR2 are GTSNPN and SVGIG (reference sequence). J lost 6 bases, V lost 1 base, and 7 bases had no gene match. This CDR3 is 14 amino acids long. From blood CD8+ and CD4+ T cells, TCR beta sequences were generated. Negative isolation was used for CD8+ and CD4+ T cells, and FACS enrichment was applied to TEMRA cells. An input of about 0.45 to 1 ug of RNA was subjected to reverse transcription using random hexamers. The CDR3 of TCR beta was amplified by immunoSEQ multiplex PCR across 54 Vbeta and 13 Jbeta. MiXCR was run by TCRdb on the immunoSEQ multiplex PCR reads, yielding one entry per CDR3 protein. The sample shows 400,000 to 550,000 distinct CDR3 sequences, around 85% of them seen only once.

This chain links TRBV30 with TRBJ2-7; TRBD1 matches at 9 bases. The receptor was isolated from a human donor with multiple sclerosis. The sequenced material came from CD8+ T cells from PBMCs. The CDR3: CAWSAGQGFGEQYF. CDR3 in DNA: TGTGCCTGGAGTGCCGGACAGGGGTTTGGCGAGCAGTACTTC.